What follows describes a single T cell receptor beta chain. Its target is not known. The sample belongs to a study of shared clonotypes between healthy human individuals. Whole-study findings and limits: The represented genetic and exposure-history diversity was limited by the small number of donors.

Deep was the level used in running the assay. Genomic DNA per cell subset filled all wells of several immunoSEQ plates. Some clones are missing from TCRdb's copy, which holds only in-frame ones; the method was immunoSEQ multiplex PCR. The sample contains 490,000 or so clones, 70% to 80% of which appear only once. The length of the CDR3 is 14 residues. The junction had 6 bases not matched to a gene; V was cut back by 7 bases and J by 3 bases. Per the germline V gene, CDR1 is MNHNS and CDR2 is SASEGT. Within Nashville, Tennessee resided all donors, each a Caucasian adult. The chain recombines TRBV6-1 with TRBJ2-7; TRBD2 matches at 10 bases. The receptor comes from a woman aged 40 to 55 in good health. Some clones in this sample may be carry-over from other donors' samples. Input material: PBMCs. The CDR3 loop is CASKLLAGIYEQYF. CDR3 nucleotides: TGTGCCAGCAAGTTACTAGCGGGAATCTACGAGCAGTACTTC.